This T cell receptor beta chain was recorded in a study of identical twins. Study-wide results and caveats: Cord blood beta clonotypes present at high abundance carried fewer insertions; no such pattern appeared in memory repertoires. With monozygotic twins, out-of-frame TCR alpha sharing exceeded what models estimated.

This clonotype was seen many times. No antigen is known for it. A universal primer site was created by template switching, with the cDNA bearing unique molecular identifiers. TCRdb independently ran MiXCR on the 5' RACE reads; one entry per CDR3 protein. The sample lists about 240,000 distinct CDR3 sequences; approximately 7.3% were seen once. The CDR3 has 15 amino acids. V dropped 3 bases and J dropped 6; count of bases not matched to a gene: 6. Germline CDR1 and CDR2: MRHNA and SNTAGT. Every one of the donors was a healthy Caucasian. The data also belong to a second study, concerning yellow fever vaccine responses in identical twins.

The clonotype was recovered from a woman between 18 and 29 years old in good health. V and J are TRBV6-4 and TRBJ2-1, with 9 bases matching TRBD1. Sequences were obtained from CD8+ T cells sorted from blood. Written as DNA, the CDR3 is TGTGCCAGCAGTGAGGGTCGACAGGGGGGCAATGAGCAGTTCTTC. It is translated as CASSEGRQGGNEQFF.